Given below is one TCR beta chain in context. Its recognized antigen is unknown. The record has no base qualities; no much larger clone is one base away. The data stem from a study of blood T cell repertoires in COVID-19 (dated by TCRdb to the early 2020s). Study-wide context: Collaborator samples came from the United States, Italy and Spain and covered acute and convalescent phases of COVID-19. Samples came from the ongoing ImmuneRACE study (first 160 participants) plus 1,254 subjects from 6 global collaborators. Where HLA class I and class II types were available, the types were taken from metadata supplied by the sample provider, not from assay-based typing. A freely available public database, intended as a resource for researchers studying the immune response to SARS-CoV-2, is where the repertoires were released. The material from the prospective study consisted of cDNA or gDNA derived from T cells, B-cell-depleted T cells, or PBMCs. Subjects who had been exposed to COVID-19, were actively infected with it, or had recovered from it provided the deeply sampled blood TCRbeta repertoires that made up the dataset. Nearly every sample came with metadata listing a de-identified subject ID, COVID-19 status, age in years and sex.

Whole blood was collected in K2EDTA tubes by collaborating institutions according to the institutions' own protocols. For TCRbeta analysis, collaborators shipped samples in one of three forms: frozen whole blood, isolated PBMCs, or DNA extracted from either of those sample types. What the research found in general, with its limitations: Clinical and demographic metadata were provided uncurated, with the amount varying by source and participant.

Its CDR3 holds 12 amino acids, cysteine through phenylalanine. Solely the CDR3 DNA is kept, with 36 bases framed from the first base. The trim is 5 bases for V and 4 bases for J, with a gap of 9 bases between the germline ends. From a lookup of the germline V gene, CDR1 and CDR2 are SGHVS and FNYEAQ. TCRbeta CDR3 regions were amplified from genomic DNA using the immunoSEQ Assay, a bias-controlled multiplex PCR. The authors' pipeline ran thus. Within the assay, amplification of reference gene primers was used to estimate how many nucleated cells each sample contained. To quantify the absolute abundance of each unique TCRbeta CDR3 rearrangement, sequence reads were collapsed and filtered. For each sample, productive Simpson clonality was calculated by taking the square root of Simpson's diversity index across productive rearrangements. TCRdb carries this immuneACCESS record with in-frame sequences only. Its versions omit some clonotypes, under half of them owing to an unresolved V gene in the studies checked, with the rest unexplained. That table is the source of V, J and clone size, and D and trimming were worked out from the DNA. The sample table contains under 150,000 clones; only one count was recorded for 79% of them. The ten most abundant clones make up 8.6% of the sample.

The source of this sequence is a middle-aged man with active or convalescent COVID-19. In this chain, TRBV7-6 is recombined with TRBJ2-7; matching of 5 bases hints at TRBD1 as the D gene. Sequencing used peripheral blood. DNA sequence: TGTGCCAGCAGCCAGACAGCTTACGAGCAGTACTTC. Its product reads: CASSQTAYEQYF.